These 2 T cell receptor beta chains came from one sample sequenced in a study of blood T cell repertoires in COVID-19. Using immunoSEQ multiplex PCR, the repertoire was profiled, and TCRdb retains in-frame clones only, with some absent. This sample has roughly 280,000 clones, with approximately 88% found just once. Source material: peripheral blood. The receptors come from a man in his fifties or sixties with acute or convalescent COVID-19.

The genes are TRBV24-1 and TRBJ1-1, with no clear D. This CDR3 has 16 amino acids. The germline V gene encodes CDR1 KGHDR and CDR2 SFDVKD. Trimming took off 2 bases at V and 3 bases at J, with 15 bases between the two ends. The CDR3 nucleotides are TGTGCCACCAGTGATTCGCCGCCGGACGGGGACACTGAAGCTTTCTTT. It codes for CATSDSPPDGDTEAFF.

The chain carries TRBV27 and TRBJ2-1; 10 bases are a match to TRBD2. J gave up 0 bases and V 2 bases, and 4 bases lay outside the gene matches. The CDR3 length is 17 residues. The germline V gene has CDR1 MNHEY and CDR2 SMNVEV (reference sequence). The CDR3 sequence: CASSLISGGASYNEQFF. In nucleotides, the CDR3 is TGTGCCAGCAGTTTAATCAGCGGGGGGGCCTCCTACAATGAGCAGTTCTTC.